One sample yielded the 5 T cell receptor beta chains listed below, sequenced in a study of blood T cell repertoires in COVID-19 (dated by TCRdb to the early 2020s). The library came from the immunoSEQ multiplex PCR assay. The clones in this table, taken by TCRdb from immuneACCESS, are in-frame only. Not every clone is retained; where verified, under half of the shortfall comes from an unresolved V gene, and the cause of the rest is unknown. This sample has around 190,000 clones in its table, and about nine tenths of those were observed once. The top ten clonotypes cover under 2% of the sample. Sample: peripheral blood. These receptors were obtained from a man younger than 35 who had recovered from COVID-19.

This chain connects TRBV28 to TRBJ1-5; possibly TRBD1 for D (6 bases). CDR1 is MDHEN and CDR2 is SYDVKM in the germline V gene. The CDR3 runs to 16 residues. Deletions cut 4 bases from V and 1 base from J, with 14 bases between. Written as DNA, the CDR3 is TGTGCCAGCAGTTATCAGGGGTTAGGGAGCAATCAGCCCCAGCATTTT. This sequence encodes CASSYQGLGSNQPQHF.

The chain has TRBV12-5 and TRBJ2-1, with a tentative D call TRBD1 (5 bases). The CDR3 length is 17 residues. Germline V gene data show CDR1 as LGHNT and CDR2 as FRNRAP. The V end was cut by 3 bases, the J end by 6 bases, with 21 bases between. CDR3 sequence: CASGLHSGLGAVNEQFF. The CDR3 DNA is TGTGCTAGTGGTTTACATAGTGGTCTAGGGGCCGTCAATGAGCAGTTCTTC.

Here the CDR3 reads CASSLGGNGELFF. The CDR3 coding sequence is TGTGCCAGCAGCTTGGGGGGTAACGGGGAGCTGTTTTTT. This chain uses TRBV11-2 with TRBJ2-2; maybe TRBD2 (6 bases). This CDR3 has 13 residues. Germline CDR1 and CDR2: SGHAT and FQNNGV. V was clipped by 3 bases and J by 7 bases, with 9 bases between them.

The gene calls are TRBV23-1 and TRBJ2-7; a possible D gene is TRBD1 (6 bases). TRBV23-1 counts as an open reading frame of uncertain function. The V end was cut by 4 bases, the J end by 9 bases, with 16 bases between. The CDR3 is made up of 13 amino acids. DNA for the CDR3: TGCGCCAGCAGTCCGGACAGCGAGGGTGGGCAGTACTTC. Its translation is CASSPDSEGGQYF.

The chain employs TRBV9 and TRBJ1-1; 7 nucleotides match TRBD1. CDR1 and CDR2 from the germline V gene are SGDLS and YYNGEE. After removal of 6 bases from V and 1 base from J, the junction contained 3 bases not matched to a gene. This CDR3 region has 13 residues. The CDR3 is CASNRQGNTEAFF. In DNA form, the CDR3 reads TGTGCCAGCAATCGACAGGGGAACACTGAAGCTTTCTTT.